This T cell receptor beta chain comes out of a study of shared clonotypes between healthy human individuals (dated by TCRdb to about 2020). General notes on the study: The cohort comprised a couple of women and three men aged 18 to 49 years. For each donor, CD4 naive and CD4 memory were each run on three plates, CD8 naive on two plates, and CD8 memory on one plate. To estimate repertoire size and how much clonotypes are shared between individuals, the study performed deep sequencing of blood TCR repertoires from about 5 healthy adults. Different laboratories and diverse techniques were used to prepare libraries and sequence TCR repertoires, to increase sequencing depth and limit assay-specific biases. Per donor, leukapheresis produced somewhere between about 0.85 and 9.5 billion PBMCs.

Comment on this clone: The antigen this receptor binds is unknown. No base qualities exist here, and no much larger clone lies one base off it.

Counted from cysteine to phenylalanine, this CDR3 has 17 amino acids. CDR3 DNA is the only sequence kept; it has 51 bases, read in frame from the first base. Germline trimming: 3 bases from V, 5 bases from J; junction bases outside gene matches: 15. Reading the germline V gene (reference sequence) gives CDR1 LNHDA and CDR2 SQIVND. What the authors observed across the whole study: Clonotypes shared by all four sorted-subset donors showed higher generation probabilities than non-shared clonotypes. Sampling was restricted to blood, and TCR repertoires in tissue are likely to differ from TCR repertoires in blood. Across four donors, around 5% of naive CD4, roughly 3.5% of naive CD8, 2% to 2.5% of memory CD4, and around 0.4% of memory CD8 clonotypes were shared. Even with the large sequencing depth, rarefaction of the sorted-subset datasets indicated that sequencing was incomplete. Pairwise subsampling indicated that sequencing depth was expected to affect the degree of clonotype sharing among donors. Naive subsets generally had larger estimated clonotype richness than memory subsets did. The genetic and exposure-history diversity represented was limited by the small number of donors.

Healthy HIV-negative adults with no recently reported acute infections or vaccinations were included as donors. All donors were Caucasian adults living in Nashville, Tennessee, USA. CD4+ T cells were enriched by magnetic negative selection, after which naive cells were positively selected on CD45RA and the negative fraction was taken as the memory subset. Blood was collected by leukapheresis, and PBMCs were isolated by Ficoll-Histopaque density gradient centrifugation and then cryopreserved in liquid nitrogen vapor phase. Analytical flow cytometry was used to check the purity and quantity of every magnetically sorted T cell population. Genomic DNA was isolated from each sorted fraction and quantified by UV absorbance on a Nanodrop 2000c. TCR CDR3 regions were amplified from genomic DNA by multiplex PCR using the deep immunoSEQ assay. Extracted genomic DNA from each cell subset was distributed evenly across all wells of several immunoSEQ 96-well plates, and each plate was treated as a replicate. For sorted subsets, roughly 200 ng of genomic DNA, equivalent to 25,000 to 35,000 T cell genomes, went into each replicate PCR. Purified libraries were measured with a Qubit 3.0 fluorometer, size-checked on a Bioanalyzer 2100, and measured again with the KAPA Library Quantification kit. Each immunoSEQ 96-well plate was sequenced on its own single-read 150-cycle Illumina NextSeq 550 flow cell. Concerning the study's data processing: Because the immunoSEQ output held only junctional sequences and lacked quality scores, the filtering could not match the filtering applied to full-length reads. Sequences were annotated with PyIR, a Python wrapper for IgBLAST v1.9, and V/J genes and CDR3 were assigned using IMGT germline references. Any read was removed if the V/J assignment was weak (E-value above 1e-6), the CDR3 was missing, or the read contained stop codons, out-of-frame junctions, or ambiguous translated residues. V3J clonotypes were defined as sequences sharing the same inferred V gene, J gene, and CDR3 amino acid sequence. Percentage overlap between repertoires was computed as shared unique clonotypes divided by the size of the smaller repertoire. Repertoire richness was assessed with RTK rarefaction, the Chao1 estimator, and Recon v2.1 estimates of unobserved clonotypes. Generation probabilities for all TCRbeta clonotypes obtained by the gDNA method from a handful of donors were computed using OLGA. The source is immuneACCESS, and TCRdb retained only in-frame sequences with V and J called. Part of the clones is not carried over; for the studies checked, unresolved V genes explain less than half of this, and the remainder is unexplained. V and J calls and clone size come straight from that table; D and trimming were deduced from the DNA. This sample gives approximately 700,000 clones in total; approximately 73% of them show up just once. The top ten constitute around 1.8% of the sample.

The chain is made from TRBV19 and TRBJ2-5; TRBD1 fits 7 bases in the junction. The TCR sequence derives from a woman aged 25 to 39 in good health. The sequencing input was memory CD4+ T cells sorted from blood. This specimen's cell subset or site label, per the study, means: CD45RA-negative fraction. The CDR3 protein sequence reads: CASSIGYGRGRWETQYF. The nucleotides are TGTGCCAGTAGTATCGGCTACGGTAGGGGGCGGTGGGAGACCCAGTACTTC.